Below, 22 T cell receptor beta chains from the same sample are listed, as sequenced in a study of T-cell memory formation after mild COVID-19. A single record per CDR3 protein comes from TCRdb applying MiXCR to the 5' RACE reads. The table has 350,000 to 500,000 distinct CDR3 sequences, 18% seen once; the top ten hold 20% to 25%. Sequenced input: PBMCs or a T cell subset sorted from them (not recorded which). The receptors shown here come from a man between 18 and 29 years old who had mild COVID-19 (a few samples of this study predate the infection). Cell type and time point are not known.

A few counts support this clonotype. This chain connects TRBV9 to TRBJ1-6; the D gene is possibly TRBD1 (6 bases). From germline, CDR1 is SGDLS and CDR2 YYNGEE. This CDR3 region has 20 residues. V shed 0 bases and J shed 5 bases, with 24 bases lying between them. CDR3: CASSVDATGTSPAHNSPLHF. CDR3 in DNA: TGTGCCAGCAGCGTAGACGCGACGGGGACATCTCCGGCGCATAATTCACCCCTCCACTTT.

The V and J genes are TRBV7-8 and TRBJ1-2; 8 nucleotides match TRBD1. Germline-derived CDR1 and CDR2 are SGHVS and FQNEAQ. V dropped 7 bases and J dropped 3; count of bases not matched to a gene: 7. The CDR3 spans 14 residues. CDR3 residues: CASTQGAVDYGYTF. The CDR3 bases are TGTGCCAGCACCCAGGGGGCGGTGGACTATGGCTACACCTTC. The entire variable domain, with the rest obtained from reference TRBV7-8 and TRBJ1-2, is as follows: GAGVSQSPRYKVAKRGQDVALRCDPISGHVSLFWYQQALGQGPEFLTYFQNEAQLDKSGLPSDRFFAERPEGSVSTLKIQRTQQEDSAVYLCASTQGAVDYGYTFGSGTRLTVV.

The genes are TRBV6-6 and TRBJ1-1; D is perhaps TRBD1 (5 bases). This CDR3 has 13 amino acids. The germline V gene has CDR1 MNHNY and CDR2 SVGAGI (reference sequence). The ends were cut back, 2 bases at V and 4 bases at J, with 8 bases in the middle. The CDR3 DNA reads TGTGCCAGCAGTTACGGGGACCCCACTGAAGCTTTCTTT. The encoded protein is CASSYGDPTEAFF.

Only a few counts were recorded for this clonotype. The CDR3 spells CASSFGRATNEKLFF. The CDR3 bases are TGTGCCAGCAGCTTTGGTCGGGCAACTAATGAAAAACTGTTTTTT. The gene calls are TRBV11-2 and TRBJ1-4; D ambiguous. The CDR3 totals 15 residues. Germline lookup yields CDR1 SGHAT and CDR2 FQNNGV. Trimming shortened V by 3 bases and J by 0 bases, and 8 bases separated the two germline ends.

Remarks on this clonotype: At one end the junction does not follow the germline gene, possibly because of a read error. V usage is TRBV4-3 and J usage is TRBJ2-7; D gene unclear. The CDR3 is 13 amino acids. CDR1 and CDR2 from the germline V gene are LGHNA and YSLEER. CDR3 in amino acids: CASSQYFGQRTNF. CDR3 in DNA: TGCGCCAGCAGCCAATATTTTGGGCAGCGAACCAACTTC.

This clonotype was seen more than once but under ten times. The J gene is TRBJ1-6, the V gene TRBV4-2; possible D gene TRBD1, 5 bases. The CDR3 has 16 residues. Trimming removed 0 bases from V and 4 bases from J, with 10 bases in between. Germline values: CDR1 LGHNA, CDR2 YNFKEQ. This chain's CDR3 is CASSQDQGRYNSPLHF. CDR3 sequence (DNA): TGTGCCAGCAGCCAAGATCAGGGCAGGTATAATTCACCCCTCCACTTT.

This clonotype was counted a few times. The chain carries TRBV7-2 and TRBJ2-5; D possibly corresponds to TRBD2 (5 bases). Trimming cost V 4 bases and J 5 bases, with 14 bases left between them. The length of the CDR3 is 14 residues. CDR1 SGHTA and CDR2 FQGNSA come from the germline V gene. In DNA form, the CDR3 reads TGTGCCAGCAGCTGGCTCGGCCCGGGGGAGACCCAGTACTTC. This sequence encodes CASSWLGPGETQYF.

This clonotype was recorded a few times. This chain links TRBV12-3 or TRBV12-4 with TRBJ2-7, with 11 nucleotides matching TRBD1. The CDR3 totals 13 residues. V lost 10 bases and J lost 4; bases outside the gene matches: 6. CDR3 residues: CATARDRGYEQYV. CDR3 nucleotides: TGTGCCACAGCTCGGGACAGGGGGTACGAGCAGTACGTC.

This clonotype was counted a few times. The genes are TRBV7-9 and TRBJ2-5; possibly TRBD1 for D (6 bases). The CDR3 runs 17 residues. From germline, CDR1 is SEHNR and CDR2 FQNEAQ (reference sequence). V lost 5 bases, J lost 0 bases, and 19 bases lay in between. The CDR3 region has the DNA TGTGCCAGCAGCCCCGGTGCCAGGGGCCTGTACCAAGAGACCCAGTACTTC. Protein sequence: CASSPGARGLYQETQYF. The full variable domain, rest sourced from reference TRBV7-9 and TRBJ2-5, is DTGVSQNPRHKITKRGQNVTFRCDPISEHNRLYWYRQTLGQGPEFLTYFQNEAQLEKSRLLSDRFSAERPKGSFSTLEIQRTEQGDSAMYLCASSPGARGLYQETQYFGPGTRLLVL.

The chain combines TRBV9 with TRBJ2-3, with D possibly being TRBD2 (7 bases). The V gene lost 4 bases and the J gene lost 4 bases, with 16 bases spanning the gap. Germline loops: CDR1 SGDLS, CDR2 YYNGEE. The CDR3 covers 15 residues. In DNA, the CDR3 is TGTGCCAGCAGCCCTGCTGGGCGGGGGCCAGATACGCAGTATTTT. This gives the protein CASSPAGRGPDTQYF.

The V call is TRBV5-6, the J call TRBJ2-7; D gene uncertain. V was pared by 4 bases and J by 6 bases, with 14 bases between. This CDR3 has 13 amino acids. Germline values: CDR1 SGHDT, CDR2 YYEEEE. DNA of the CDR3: TGTGCCAGCAGCGTCCCCTCGGCGGTCGAGCAGTACGTC. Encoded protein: CASSVPSAVEQYV.

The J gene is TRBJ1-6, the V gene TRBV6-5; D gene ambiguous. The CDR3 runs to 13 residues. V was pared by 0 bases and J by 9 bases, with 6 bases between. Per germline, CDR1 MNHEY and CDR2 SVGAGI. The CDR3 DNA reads TGTGCCAGCAGTTACTCCCGCTTTTCACCCCTCCACTTT. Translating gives CASSYSRFSPLHF.

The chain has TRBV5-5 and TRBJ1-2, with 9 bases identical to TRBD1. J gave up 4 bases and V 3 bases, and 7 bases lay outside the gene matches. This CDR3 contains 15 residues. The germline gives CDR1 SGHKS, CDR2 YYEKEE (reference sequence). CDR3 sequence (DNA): TGTGCCAGCAGCTCCGGGACAGGGCTGGGCTATGGCTACACCTTC. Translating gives CASSSGTGLGYGYTF.

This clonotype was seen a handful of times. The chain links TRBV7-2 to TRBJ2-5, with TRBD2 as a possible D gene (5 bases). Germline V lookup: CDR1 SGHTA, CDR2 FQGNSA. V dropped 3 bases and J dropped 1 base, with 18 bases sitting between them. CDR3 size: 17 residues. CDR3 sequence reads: CASSFGKVGKIQETQYF. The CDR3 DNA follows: TGTGCCAGCAGCTTCGGGAAGGTGGGCAAGATCCAAGAGACCCAGTACTTC.

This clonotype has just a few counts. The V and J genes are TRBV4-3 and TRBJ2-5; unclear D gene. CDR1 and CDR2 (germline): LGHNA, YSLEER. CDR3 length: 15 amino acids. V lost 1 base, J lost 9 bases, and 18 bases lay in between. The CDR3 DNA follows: TGCGCCAGCAGCCAAGTTGTCAACAAGGGCAGGCCCCAGTACTTC. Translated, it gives CASSQVVNKGRPQYF.

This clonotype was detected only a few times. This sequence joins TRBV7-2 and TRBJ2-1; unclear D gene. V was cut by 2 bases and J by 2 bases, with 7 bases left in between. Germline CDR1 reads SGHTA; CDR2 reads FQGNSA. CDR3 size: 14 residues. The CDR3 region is CASSLRAAYNEQFF. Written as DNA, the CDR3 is TGTGCCAGCAGCTTACGCGCGGCCTACAATGAGCAGTTCTTC.

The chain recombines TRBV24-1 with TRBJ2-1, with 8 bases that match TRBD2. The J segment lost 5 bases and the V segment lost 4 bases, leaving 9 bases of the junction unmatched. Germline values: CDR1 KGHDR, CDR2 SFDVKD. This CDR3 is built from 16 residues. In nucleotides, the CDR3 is TGTGCCACCAGTGACTCGGGGACTAGAATTGACAATGAGCAGTTCTTC. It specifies CATSDSGTRIDNEQFF.

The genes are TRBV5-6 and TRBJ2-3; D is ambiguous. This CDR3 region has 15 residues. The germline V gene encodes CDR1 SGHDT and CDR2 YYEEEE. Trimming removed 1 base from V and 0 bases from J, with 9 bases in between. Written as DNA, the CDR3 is TGTGCCAGCAGCTTGCCCGCATCTAGCACAGATACGCAGTATTTT. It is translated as CASSLPASSTDTQYF.

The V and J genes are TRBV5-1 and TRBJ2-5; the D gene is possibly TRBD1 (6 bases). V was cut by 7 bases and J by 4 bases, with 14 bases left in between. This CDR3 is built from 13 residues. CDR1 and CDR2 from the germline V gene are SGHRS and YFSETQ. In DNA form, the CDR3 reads TGCGCCAGCGGCCACTTAGGGGGAGAGACCCAGTACTTC. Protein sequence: CASGHLGGETQYF.

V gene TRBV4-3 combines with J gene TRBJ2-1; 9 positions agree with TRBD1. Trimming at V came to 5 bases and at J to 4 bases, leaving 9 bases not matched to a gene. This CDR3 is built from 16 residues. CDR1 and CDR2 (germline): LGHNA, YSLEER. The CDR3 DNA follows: TGCGCCAGCAGCTTAAGCCGGGACAGGGCTTACAATGAGCAGTTCTTC. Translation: CASSLSRDRAYNEQFF.

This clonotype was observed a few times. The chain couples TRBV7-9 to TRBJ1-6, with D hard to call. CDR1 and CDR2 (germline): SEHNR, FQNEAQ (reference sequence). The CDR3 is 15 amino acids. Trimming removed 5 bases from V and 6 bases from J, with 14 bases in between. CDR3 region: CASSLLSGFNSPLHF. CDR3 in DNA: TGTGCCAGCAGCCTCCTCTCTGGGTTTAATTCACCCCTCCACTTT.

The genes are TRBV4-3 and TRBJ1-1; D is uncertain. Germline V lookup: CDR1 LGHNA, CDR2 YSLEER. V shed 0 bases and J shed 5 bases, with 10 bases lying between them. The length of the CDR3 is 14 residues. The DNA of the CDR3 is TGCGCCAGCAGCCAAGATAGGGCGAGTACTGAAGCTTTCTTT. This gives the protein CASSQDRASTEAFF.